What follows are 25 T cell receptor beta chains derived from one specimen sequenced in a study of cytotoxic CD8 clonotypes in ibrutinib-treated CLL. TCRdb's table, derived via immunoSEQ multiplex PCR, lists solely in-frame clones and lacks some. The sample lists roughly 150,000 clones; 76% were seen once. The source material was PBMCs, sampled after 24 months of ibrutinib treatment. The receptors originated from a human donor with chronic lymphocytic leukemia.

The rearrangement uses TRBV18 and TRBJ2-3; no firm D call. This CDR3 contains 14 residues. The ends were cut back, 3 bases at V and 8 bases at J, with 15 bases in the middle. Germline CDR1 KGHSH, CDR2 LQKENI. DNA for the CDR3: TGTGCCAGCTCACCCCCACCTTCAGCAGTTACGCAGTATTTT. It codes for CASSPPPSAVTQYF.

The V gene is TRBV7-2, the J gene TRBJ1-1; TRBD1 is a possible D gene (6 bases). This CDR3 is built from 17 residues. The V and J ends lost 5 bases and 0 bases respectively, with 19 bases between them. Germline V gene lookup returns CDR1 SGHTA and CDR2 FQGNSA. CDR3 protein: CASSPGWGAVMNTEAFF. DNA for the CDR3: TGTGCCAGCAGCCCAGGATGGGGGGCCGTAATGAACACTGAAGCTTTCTTT.

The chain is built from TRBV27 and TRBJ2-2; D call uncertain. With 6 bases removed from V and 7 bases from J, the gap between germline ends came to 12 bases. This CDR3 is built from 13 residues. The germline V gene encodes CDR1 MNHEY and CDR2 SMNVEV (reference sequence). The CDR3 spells CASSAKGGGELFF. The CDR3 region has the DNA TGTGCCAGCAGCGCGAAGGGCGGCGGGGAGCTGTTTTTT.

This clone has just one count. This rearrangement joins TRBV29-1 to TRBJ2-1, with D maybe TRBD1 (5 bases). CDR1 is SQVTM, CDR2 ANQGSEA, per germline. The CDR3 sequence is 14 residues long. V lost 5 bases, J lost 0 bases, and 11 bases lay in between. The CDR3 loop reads CSVPGQYSYNEQFF. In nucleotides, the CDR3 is TGCAGCGTTCCAGGACAATACTCCTACAATGAGCAGTTCTTC.

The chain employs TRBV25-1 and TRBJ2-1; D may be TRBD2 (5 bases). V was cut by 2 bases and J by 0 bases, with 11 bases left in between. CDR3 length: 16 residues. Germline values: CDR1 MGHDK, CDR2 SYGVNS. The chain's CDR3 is CASSEAGGLSYNEQFF. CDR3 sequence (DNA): TGTGCCAGCAGTGAAGCGGGCGGGCTCTCCTACAATGAGCAGTTCTTC. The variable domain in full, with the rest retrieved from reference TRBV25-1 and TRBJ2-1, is EADIYQTPRYLVIGTGKKITLECSQTMGHDKMYWYQQDPGMELHLIHYSYGVNSTEKGDLSSESTVSRIRTEHFPLTLESARPSHTSQYLCASSEAGGLSYNEQFFGPGTRLTVL.

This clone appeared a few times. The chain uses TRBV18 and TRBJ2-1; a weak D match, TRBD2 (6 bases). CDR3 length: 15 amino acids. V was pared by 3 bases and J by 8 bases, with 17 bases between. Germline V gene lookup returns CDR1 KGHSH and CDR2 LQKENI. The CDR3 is CASSPYSREEDEQFF. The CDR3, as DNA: TGTGCCAGCTCACCCTACTCCAGGGAGGAGGATGAGCAGTTCTTC.

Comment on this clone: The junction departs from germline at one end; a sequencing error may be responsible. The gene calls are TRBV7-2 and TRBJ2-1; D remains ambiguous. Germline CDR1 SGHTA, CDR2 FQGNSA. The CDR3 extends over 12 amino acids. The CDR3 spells CASSDDPGWALF. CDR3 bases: TGTGCCAGCAGCGACGACCCCGGTTGGGCCCTCTTC.

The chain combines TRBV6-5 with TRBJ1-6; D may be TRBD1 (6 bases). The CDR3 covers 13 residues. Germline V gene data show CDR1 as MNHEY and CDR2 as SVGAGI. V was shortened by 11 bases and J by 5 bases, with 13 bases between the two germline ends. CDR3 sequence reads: CAGGAGDNSPLHF. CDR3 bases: TGTGCCGGGGGGGCAGGGGATAATTCACCCCTCCACTTT.

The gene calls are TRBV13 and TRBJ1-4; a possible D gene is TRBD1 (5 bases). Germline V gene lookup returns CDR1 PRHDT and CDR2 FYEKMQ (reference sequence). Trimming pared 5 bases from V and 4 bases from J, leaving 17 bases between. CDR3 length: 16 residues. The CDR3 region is CASSTRFDGHNEKLFF. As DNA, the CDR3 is TGTGCCAGCAGCACCCGTTTTGATGGACATAATGAAAAACTGTTTTTT.

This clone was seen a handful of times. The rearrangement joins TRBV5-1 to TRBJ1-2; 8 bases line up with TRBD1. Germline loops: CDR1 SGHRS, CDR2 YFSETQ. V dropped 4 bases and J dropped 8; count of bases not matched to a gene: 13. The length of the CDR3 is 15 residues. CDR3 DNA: TGCGCCAGCAGCCCCCCAGGTCAGGGGGCTATAGGCTACACCTTC. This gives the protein CASSPPGQGAIGYTF.

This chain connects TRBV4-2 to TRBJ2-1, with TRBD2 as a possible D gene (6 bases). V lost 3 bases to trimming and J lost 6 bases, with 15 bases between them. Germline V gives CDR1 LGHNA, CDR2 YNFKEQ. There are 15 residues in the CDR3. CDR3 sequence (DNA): TGTGCCAGCAGCCAGGCGCTCCTAGCGCCCAATGAGCAGTTCTTC. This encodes CASSQALLAPNEQFF.

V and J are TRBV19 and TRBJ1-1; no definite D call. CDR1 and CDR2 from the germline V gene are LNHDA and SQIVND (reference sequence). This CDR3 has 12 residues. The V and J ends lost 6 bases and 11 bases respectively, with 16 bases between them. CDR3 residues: CASSPGSTEAFF. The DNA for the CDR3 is TGTGCCAGTAGCCCCGGGAGTACGGAGGCTTTCTTT.

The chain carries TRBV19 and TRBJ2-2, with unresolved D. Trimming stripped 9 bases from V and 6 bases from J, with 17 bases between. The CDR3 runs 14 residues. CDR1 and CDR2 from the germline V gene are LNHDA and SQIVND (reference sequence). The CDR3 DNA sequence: TGTGCCAGCTCCGAATCCCGCGAGGCCGGGGAGCTGTTTTTT. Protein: CASSESREAGELFF.

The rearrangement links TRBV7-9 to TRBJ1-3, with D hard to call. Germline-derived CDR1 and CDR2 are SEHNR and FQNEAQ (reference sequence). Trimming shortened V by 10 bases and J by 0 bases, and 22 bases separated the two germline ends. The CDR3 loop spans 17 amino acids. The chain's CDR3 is CAIPAYSGAASGNTIYF. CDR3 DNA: TGTGCCATCCCAGCTTATAGCGGCGCCGCCTCTGGAAACACCATATATTTT.

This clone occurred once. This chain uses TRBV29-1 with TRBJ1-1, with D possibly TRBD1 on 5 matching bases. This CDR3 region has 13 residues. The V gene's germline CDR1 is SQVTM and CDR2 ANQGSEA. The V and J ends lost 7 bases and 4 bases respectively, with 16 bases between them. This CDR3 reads CSARGETATEAFF. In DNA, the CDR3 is TGCAGCGCCCGCGGTGAGACAGCCACTGAAGCTTTCTTT.

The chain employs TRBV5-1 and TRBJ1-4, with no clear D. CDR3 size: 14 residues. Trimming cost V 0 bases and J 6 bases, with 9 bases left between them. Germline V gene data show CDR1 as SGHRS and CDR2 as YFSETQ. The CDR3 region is CASSLDGADEKLFF. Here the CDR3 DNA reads TGCGCCAGCAGCTTGGACGGAGCGGATGAAAAACTGTTTTTT.

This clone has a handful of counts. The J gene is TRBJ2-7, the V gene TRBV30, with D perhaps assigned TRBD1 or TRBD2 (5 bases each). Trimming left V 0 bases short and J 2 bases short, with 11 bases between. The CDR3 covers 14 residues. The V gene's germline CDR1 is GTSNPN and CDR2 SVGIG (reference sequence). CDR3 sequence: CAWSVLRGAYEQYF. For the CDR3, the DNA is TGTGCCTGGAGTGTACTTCGGGGCGCCTACGAGCAGTACTTC.

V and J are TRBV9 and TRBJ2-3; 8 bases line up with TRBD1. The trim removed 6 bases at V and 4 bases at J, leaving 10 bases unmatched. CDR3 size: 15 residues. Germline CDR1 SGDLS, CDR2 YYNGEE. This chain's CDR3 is CASTPVDRAPDTQYF. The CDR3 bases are TGTGCCAGCACCCCCGTGGACAGGGCCCCAGATACGCAGTATTTT.

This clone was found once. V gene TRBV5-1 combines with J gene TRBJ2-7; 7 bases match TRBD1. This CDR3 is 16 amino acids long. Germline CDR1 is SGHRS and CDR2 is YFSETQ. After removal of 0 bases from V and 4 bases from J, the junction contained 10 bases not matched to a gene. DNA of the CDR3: TGCGCCAGCAGCTTGGCCTTGGGGCAGGGGGATTACGAGCAGTACTTC. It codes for CASSLALGQGDYEQYF.

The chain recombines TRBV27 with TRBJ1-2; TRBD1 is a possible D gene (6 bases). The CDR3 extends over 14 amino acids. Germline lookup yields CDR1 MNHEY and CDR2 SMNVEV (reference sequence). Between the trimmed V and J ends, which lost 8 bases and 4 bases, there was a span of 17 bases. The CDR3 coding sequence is TGTGCCAGCCCTCCCCCCCGGGGGCCCTATGGCTACACCTTC. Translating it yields CASPPPRGPYGYTF.

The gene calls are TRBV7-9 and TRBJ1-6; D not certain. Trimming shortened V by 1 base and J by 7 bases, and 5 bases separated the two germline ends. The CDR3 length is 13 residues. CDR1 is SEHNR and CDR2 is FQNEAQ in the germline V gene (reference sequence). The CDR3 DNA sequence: TGTGCCAGCAGCTTAGGGCAGAATTCACCCCTCCACTTT. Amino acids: CASSLGQNSPLHF.

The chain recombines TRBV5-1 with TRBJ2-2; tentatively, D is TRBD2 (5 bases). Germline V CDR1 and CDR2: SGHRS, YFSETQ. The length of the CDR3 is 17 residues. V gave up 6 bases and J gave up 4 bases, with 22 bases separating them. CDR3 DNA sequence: TGCGCCAGCAACTCCGCCAGTGGCGGGCCTGGCACCGGGGAGCTGTTTTTT. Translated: CASNSASGGPGTGELFF.

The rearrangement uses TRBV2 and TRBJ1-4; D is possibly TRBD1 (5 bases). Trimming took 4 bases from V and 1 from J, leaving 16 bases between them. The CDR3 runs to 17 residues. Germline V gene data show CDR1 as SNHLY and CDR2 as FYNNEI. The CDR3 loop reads CASSAGVAGQTNEKLFF. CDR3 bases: TGTGCCAGCAGTGCTGGGGTGGCGGGGCAAACTAATGAAAAACTGTTTTTT.

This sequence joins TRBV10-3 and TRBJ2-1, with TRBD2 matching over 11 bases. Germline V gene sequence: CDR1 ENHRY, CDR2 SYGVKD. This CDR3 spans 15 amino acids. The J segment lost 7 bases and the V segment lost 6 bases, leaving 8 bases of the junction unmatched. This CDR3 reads CAIRPLAGEGNEQFF. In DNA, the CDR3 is TGTGCCATCAGGCCACTAGCGGGAGAAGGGAATGAGCAGTTCTTC.

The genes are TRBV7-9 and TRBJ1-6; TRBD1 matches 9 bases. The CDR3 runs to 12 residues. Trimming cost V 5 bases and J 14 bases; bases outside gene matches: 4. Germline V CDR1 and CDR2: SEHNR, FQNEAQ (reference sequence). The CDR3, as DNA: TGTGCCAGCAGCCGTGACAGGGGGGCCCTCCACTTT. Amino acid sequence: CASSRDRGALHF.